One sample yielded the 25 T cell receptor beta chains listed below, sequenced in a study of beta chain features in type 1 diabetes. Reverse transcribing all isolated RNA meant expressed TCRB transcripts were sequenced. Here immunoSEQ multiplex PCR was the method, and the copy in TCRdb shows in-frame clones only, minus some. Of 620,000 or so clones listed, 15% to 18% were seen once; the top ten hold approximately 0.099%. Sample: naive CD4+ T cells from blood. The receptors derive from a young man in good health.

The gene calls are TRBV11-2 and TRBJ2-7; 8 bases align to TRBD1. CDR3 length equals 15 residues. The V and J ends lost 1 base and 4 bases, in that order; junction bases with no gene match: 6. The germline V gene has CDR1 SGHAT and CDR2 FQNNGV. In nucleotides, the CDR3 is TGTGCCAGCAGCTTAGTTAGGACAGGGATTTACGAGCAGTACTTC. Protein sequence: CASSLVRTGIYEQYF.

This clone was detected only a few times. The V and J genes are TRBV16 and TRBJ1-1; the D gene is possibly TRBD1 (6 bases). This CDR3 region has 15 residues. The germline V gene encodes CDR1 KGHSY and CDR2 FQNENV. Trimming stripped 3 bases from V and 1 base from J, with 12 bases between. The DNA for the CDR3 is TGTGCCAGCAGCCAGTCAGGGGCGCCGAACACTGAAGCTTTCTTT. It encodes CASSQSGAPNTEAFF.

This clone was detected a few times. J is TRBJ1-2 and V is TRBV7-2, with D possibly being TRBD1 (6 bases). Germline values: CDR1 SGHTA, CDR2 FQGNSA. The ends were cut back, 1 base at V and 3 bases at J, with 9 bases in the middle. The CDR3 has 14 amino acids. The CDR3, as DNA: TGTGCCAGCAGCTTAGAAACAGGGTACTATGGCTACACCTTC. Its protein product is CASSLETGYYGYTF.

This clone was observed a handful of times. The CDR3: CASSQDLTGGYSGANVLTF. In DNA, the CDR3 is TGCGCCAGCAGCCAAGATTTGACAGGGGGGTACTCTGGGGCCAACGTCCTGACTTTC. The rearrangement links TRBV4-3 to TRBJ2-6; 9 bases fit TRBD1. The germline V gene has CDR1 LGHNA and CDR2 YSLEER. This CDR3 contains 19 residues. Trimming removed 0 bases from V and 0 bases from J; junction bases left unmatched: 6.

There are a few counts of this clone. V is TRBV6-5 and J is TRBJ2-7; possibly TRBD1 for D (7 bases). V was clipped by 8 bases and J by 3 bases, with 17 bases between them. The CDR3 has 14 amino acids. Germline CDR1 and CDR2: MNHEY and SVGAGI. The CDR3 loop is CASATGTGDYEQYF. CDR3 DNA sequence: TGTGCCAGCGCGACAGGGACGGGAGACTACGAGCAGTACTTC.

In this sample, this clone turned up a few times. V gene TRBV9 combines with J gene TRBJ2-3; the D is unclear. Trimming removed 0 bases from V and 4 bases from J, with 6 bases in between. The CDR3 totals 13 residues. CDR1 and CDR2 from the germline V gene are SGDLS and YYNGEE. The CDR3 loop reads CASSVGSADTQYF. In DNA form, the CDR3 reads TGTGCCAGCAGCGTAGGGAGTGCAGATACGCAGTATTTT.

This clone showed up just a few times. CDR3 DNA sequence: TGTGCTAGTGGTTTGGGACAGTCCACAGATACGCAGTATTTT. Translation: CASGLGQSTDTQYF. The V call is TRBV12-5, the J call TRBJ2-3, with D perhaps matching TRBD1 (5 bases). This CDR3 comprises 14 residues. CDR1 and CDR2 (germline): LGHNT, FRNRAP. V was trimmed by 1 base and J by 2 bases, leaving 7 bases between them. Complete variable domain (other parts from reference TRBV12-5 and TRBJ2-3): DARVTQTPRHKVTEMGQEVTMRCQPILGHNTVFWYRQTMMQGLELLAYFRNRAPLDDSGMPKDRFSAEMPDATLATLKIQPSEPRDSAVYFCASGLGQSTDTQYFGPGTRLTVL.

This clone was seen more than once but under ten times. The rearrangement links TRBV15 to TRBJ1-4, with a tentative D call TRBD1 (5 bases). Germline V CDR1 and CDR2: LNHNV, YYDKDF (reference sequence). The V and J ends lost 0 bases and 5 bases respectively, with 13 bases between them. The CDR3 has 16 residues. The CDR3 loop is CATSRDKQVGNEKLFF. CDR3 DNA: TGTGCCACCAGCAGAGATAAACAGGTTGGGAATGAAAAACTGTTTTTT.

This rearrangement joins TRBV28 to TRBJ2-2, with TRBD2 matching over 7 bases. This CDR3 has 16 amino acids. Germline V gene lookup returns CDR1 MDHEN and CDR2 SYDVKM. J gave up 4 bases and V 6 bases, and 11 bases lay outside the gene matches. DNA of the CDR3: TGTGCCAGCAGCAATCAGACTAGCAAGCCCACCGGGGAGCTGTTTTTT. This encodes CASSNQTSKPTGELFF. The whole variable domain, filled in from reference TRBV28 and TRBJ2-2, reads DVKVTQSSRYLVKRTGEKVFLECVQDMDHENMFWYRQDPGLGLRLIYFSYDVKMKEKGDIPEGYSVSREKKERFSLILESASTNQTSMYLCASSNQTSKPTGELFFGEGSRLTVL.

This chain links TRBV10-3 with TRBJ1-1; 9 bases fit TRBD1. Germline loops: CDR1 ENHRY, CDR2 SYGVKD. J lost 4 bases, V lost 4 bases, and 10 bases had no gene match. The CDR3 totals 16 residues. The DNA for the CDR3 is TGTGCCATCAGTGGGACAGGGGTCGATATGGGCACTGAAGCTTTCTTT. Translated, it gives CAISGTGVDMGTEAFF.

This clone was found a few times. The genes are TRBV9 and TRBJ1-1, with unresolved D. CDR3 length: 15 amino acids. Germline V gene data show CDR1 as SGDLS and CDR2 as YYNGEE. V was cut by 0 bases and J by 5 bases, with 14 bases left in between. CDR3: CASSVAPSSGTEAFF. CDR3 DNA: TGTGCCAGCAGCGTAGCCCCCTCAAGTGGGACTGAAGCTTTCTTT.

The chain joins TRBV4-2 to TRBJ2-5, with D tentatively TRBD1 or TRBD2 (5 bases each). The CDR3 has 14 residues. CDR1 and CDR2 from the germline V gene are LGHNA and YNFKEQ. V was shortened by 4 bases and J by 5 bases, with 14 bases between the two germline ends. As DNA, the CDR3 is TGTGCCAGCAGCCCTGGGGGAGTGGTGGAGACCCAGTACTTC. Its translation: CASSPGGVVETQYF.

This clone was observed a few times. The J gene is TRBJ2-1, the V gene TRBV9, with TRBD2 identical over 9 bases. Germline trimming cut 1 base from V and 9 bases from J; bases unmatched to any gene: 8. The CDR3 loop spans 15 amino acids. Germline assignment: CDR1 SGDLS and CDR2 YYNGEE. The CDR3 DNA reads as TGTGCCAGCAGCGTACTTAGCGGGAGTAGGAGTGAGCAGTTCTTC. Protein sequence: CASSVLSGSRSEQFF.

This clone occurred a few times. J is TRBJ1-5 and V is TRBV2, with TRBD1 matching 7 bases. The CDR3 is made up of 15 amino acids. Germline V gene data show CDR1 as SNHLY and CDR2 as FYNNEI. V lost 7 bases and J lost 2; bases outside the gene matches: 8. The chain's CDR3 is CASNPTGYGNQPQHF. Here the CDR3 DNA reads TGTGCCAGCAATCCGACAGGGTATGGCAATCAGCCCCAGCATTTT.

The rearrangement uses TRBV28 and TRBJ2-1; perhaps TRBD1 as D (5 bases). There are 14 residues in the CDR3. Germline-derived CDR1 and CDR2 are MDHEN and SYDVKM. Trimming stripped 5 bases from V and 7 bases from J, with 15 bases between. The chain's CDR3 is CASSEYRLGNEQFF. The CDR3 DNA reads TGTGCCAGCAGTGAGTACAGGCTTGGGAATGAGCAGTTCTTC.

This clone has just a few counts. CDR3 residues: CASSQDWGRALTGELFF. Written as DNA, the CDR3 is TGCGCCAGCAGCCAAGATTGGGGGCGGGCGCTCACCGGGGAGCTGTTTTTT. This chain links TRBV4-3 with TRBJ2-2; D might be TRBD1 (6 bases). Deletions cut 0 bases from V and 4 bases from J, with 15 bases between. CDR1 LGHNA and CDR2 YSLEER come from the germline V gene. The length of the CDR3 is 17 residues.

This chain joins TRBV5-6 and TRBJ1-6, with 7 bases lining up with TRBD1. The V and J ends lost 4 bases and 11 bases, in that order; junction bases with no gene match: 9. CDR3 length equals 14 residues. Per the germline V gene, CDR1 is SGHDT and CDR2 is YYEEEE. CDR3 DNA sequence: TGTGCCAGCAGCCTGAGGAGGGGGCGAGCACCCCTCCACTTT. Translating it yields CASSLRRGRAPLHF.

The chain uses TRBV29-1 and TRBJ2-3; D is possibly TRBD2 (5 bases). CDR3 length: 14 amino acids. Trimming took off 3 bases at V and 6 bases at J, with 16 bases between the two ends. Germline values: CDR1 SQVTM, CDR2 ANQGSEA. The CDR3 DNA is TGCAGCGTTGATGAGGGCCGACTCTCGGATACGCAGTATTTT. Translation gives CSVDEGRLSDTQYF.

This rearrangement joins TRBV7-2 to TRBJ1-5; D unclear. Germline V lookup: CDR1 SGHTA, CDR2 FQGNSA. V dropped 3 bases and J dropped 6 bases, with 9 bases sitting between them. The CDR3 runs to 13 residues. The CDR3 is CASSFTRPQPQHF. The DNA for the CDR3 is TGTGCCAGCAGCTTCACCCGTCCTCAGCCCCAGCATTTT.

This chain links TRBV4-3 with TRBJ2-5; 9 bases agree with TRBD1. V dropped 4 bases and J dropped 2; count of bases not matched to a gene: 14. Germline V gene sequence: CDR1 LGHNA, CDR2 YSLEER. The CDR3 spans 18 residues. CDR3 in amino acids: CASSRSPGQGGAQETQYF. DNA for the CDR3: TGCGCCAGCAGCCGGAGTCCGGGACAGGGAGGGGCTCAAGAGACCCAGTACTTC.

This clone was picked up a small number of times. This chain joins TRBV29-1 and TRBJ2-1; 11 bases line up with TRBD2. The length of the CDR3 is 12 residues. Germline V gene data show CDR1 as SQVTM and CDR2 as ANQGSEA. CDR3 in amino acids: CTGTSGYNEQFF. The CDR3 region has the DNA TGCACCGGGACTAGCGGCTACAATGAGCAGTTCTTC.

The CDR3 loop is CASSSGGRGYTGELFF. The CDR3 region has the DNA TGTGCCAGCAGCTCAGGCGGGCGGGGGTACACCGGGGAGCTGTTTTTT. The chain combines TRBV7-2 with TRBJ2-2, with 7 nucleotides matching TRBD2. The CDR3 has 16 amino acids. Looked up from germline, CDR1 is SGHTA and CDR2 is FQGNSA. With 4 bases clipped from V and 3 bases from J, the junction kept 8 bases outside the gene matches.

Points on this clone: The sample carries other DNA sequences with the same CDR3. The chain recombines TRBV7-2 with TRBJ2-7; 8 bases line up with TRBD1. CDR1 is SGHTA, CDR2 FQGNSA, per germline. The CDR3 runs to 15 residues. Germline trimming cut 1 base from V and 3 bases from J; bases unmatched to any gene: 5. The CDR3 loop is CASSLGGTGGYEQYF. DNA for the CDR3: TGTGCCAGCAGCTTAGGCGGGACAGGAGGCTACGAGCAGTACTTC.

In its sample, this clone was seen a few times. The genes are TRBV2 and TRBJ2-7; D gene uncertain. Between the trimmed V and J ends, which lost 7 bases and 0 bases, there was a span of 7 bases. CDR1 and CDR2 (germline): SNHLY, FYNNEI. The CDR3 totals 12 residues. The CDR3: CASTDHSYEQYF. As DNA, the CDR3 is TGTGCCAGCACGGACCACTCCTACGAGCAGTACTTC.

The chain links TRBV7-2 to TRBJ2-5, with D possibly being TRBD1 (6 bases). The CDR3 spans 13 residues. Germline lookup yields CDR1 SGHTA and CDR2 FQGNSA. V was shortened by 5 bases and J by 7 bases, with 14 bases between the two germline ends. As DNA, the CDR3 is TGTGCCAGCAGCCCGCAGGGGCGTCGGACCCAGTACTTC. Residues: CASSPQGRRTQYF.